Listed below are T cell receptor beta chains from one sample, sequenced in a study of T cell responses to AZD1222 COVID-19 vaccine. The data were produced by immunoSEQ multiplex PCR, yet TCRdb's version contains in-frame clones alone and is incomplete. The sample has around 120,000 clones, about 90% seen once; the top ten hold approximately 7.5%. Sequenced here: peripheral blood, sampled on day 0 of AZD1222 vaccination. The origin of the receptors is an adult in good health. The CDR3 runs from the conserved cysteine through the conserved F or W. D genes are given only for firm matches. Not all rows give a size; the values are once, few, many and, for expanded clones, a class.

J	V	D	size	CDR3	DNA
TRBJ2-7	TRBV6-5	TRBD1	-	CASSSGTGYEQYF	TGTGCCAGCAGTTCCGGGACAGGGTACGAGCAGTACTTC
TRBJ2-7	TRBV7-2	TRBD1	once	CASSSGTGRALSYEQYF	TGTGCCAGCAGCTCCGGGACAGGGAGGGCCCTCTCCTACGAGCAGTACTTC
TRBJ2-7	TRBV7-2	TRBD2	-	CASSLSPGGRIHEQYF	TGTGCCAGCAGCTTATCTCCGGGAGGAAGGATCCACGAGCAGTACTTC
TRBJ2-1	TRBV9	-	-	CASSVTASYNEQFF	TGTGCCAGCAGCGTAACAGCTTCCTACAATGAGCAGTTCTTC
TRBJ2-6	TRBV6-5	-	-	CASARATSGANVLTF	TGTGCCAGCGCCCGGGCGACCTCTGGGGCCAACGTCCTGACTTTC
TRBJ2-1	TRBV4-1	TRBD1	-	CASSPRDRGGNEQFF	TGCGCCAGCAGCCCCCGGGACAGGGGGGGGAATGAGCAGTTCTTC
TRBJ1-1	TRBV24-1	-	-	CATSSRGGESTEAFF	TGTGCCACCAGTTCCCGCGGGGGCGAGAGCACTGAAGCTTTCTTT
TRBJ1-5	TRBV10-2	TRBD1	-	CASSESNRGRGETPQHF	TGCGCCAGCAGTGAGTCGAACAGGGGACGGGGGGAAACGCCCCAGCATTTT
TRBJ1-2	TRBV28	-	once	CASSLKSDYGYTF	TGTGCCAGCAGTTTAAAGTCAGACTATGGCTACACCTTC
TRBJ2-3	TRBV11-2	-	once	CASSLEGGGVTDTQYF	TGTGCCAGCAGCTTAGAGGGGGGAGGCGTCACAGATACGCAGTATTTT
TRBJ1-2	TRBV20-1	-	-	CSASPASLYGYTF	TGCAGTGCTAGTCCGGCATCGCTCTATGGCTACACCTTC
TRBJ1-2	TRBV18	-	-	CASSPPSHYGYTF	TGTGCCAGCTCACCACCGTCGCACTATGGCTACACCTTC
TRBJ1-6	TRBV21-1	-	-	CASSKANSPLHF	TGTGCCAGCAGCAAAGCAAATTCACCCCTCCACTTT
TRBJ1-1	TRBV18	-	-	CASSPYEDTEAFF	TGTGCCAGCTCACCATACGAGGACACTGAAGCTTTCTTT
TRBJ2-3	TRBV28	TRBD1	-	CASGQRTGGVDTQYF	TGTGCCAGCGGTCAAAGGACAGGGGGCGTAGATACGCAGTATTTT
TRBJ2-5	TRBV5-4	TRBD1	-	CASSMDADRGRKTQYF	TGTGCCAGCAGCATGGATGCCGACAGGGGCAGGAAGACCCAGTACTTC
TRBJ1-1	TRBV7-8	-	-	CASSPLGGHEAFF	TGTGCCAGCAGTCCCCTGGGGGGGCATGAAGCTTTCTTT
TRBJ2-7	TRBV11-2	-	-	CASGHEQYF	TGTGCCAGCGGTCACGAGCAGTACTTC
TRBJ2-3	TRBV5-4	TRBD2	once	CASSLWTSGRTDTQYF	TGTGCCAGCAGCTTGTGGACTAGCGGGAGGACAGATACGCAGTATTTT
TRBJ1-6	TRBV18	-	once	CASSPGPPPLHF	TGTGCCAGCTCACCGGGCCCCCCACCCCTCCACTTT
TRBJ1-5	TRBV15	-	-	CATSRVTVQPQHF	TGTGCCACCAGCAGGGTGACAGTTCAGCCCCAGCATTTT
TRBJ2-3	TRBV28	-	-	CASGGGWGTDTQYF	TGTGCCAGCGGGGGCGGGTGGGGGACAGATACGCAGTATTTT
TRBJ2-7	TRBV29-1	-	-	CSSLVPGRYEQYF	TGCAGTTCCCTGGTCCCGGGGCGCTACGAGCAGTACTTC
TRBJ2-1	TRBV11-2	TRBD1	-	CASSLDPPGQGVNEQFF	TGTGCCAGCAGCTTAGATCCCCCGGGACAGGGGGTCAATGAGCAGTTCTTC
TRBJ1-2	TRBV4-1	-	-	CASSPVGLANYGYTF	TGCGCCAGCAGCCCAGTGGGCCTAGCTAACTATGGCTACACCTTC
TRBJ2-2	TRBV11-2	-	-	CASSLKGRGWMWTGELFF	TGTGCCAGCAGCTTAAAAGGCCGGGGATGGATGTGGACCGGGGAGCTGTTTTTT
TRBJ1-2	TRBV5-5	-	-	CASSLAQLYNYGYTF	TGTGCCAGCAGCTTGGCTCAGCTCTACAACTATGGCTACACCTTC
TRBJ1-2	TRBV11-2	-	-	CASSLLLSGWSYTF	TGTGCCAGCAGCTTACTGTTGTCTGGTTGGAGCTACACCTTC
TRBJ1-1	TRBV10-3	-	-	CAISERRGTEAFF	TGTGCCATCAGTGAGCGTAGGGGCACTGAAGCTTTCTTT
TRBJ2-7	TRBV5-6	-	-	CASSLLPSESYEQYF	TGTGCCAGCAGCTTGTTACCTAGCGAATCCTACGAGCAGTACTTC
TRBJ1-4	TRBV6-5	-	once	CASRKTTNEKLFF	TGTGCCAGCCGAAAAACAACTAATGAAAAACTGTTTTTT
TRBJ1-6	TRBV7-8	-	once	CASSWGPHSPLHF	TGTGCCAGCAGCTGGGGCCCCCATTCACCCCTCCACTTT
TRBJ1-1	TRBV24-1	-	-	CATSDPGEDTEAFF	TGTGCCACCAGTGATCCCGGGGAGGACACTGAAGCTTTCTTT
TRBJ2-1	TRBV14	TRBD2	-	CASSRGGLADSYNEQFF	TGTGCCAGCAGCCGAGGAGGACTAGCCGATTCCTACAATGAGCAGTTCTTC
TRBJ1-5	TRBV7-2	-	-	CASSLVGTRDQPQHF	TGTGCCAGCAGCTTAGTAGGGACGAGGGATCAGCCCCAGCATTTT
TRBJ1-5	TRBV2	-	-	CASGQKIEPQHF	TGTGCCAGCGGCCAAAAGATTGAGCCCCAGCATTTT
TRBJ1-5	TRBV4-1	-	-	CASSQDWVGQPQHF	TGCGCCAGCAGCCAAGACTGGGTGGGTCAGCCCCAGCATTTT
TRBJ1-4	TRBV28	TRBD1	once	CASIRGPGEKLFF	TGTGCCAGCATTAGGGGGCCGGGTGAAAAACTGTTTTTT
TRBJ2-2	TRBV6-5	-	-	CASSSNYGELFF	TGTGCCAGCAGTTCTAACTATGGGGAGCTGTTTTTT
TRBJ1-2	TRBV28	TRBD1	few	CASSRNQGAPGYTF	TGTGCCAGCAGCAGAAACCAGGGGGCGCCAGGCTACACCTTC
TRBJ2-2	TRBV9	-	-	CASSVATGRSNTGELFF	TGTGCCAGCAGCGTAGCTACGGGGCGTTCGAACACCGGGGAGCTGTTTTTT